This passage covers 31 T cell receptor beta chains from one sample sequenced in a study of siplizumab effects on memory and regulatory T cells. Repertoires were generated with immunoSEQ multiplex PCR, while TCRdb's copy carries only in-frame clones and drops some. Among approximately 94,000 clones listed, approximately 93% were seen once. The sequenced material came from CD8+ T cells sorted from blood. These receptors were collected from a human donor in good health.

The chain has TRBV27 and TRBJ2-7; unclear D gene. The V gene lost 2 bases and the J gene lost 3 bases, with 14 bases spanning the gap. This CDR3 has 15 residues. The germline V gene has CDR1 MNHEY and CDR2 SMNVEV (reference sequence). In DNA, the CDR3 is TGTGCCAGCAGTTTAACGGACCCACGCTTCTACGAGCAGTACTTC. Encoded protein: CASSLTDPRFYEQYF.

The chain combines TRBV19 with TRBJ2-2; D ambiguous. V gave up 5 bases and J gave up 5 bases, with 9 bases separating them. Germline V CDR1 and CDR2: LNHDA, SQIVND (reference sequence). This CDR3 comprises 13 residues. This chain's CDR3 is CASSSSGTGELFF. CDR3 DNA: TGTGCCAGTAGTTCTTCCGGGACCGGGGAGCTGTTTTTT.

The chain is built from TRBV5-6 and TRBJ1-4, with 8 bases lining up with TRBD1. From germline, CDR1 is SGHDT and CDR2 YYEEEE. The junction had 10 bases not matched to a gene; V was cut back by 4 bases and J by 11 bases. The CDR3 contains 14 residues. CDR3 residues: CASSAGTGSLKLFF. Written as DNA, the CDR3 is TGTGCCAGCAGCGCCGGGACAGGCAGCCTTAAACTGTTTTTT.

This chain joins TRBV6-5 and TRBJ2-7; D gene uncertain. The CDR3 is 13 amino acids. Trimming pared 4 bases from V and 4 bases from J, leaving 11 bases between. CDR1 MNHEY and CDR2 SVGAGI come from the germline V gene. The CDR3 protein is CASSLNANYEQYF. For the CDR3, the DNA is TGTGCCAGCAGTTTGAACGCGAATTACGAGCAGTACTTC.

This chain connects TRBV25-1 to TRBJ2-7; 8 bases fit TRBD2. Germline V gene data show CDR1 as MGHDK and CDR2 as SYGVNS. The trim removed 6 bases at V and 5 bases at J, leaving 9 bases unmatched. The CDR3 spans 14 residues. The CDR3 here is CASSEAGGVDEQYF. The CDR3 DNA reads TGTGCCAGCAGCGAGGCCGGGGGGGTCGACGAGCAGTACTTC.

The V and J genes are TRBV6-5 and TRBJ2-5; 10 nucleotides line up with TRBD2. V was clipped by 0 bases and J by 1 base; unmatched bases: 2. Germline loops: CDR1 MNHEY, CDR2 SVGAGI. The CDR3 runs to 16 residues. The CDR3 nucleotides read TGTGCCAGCAGTTACTCGGCTAGCGGGGGCCAAGAGACCCAGTACTTC. This translates into CASSYSASGGQETQYF.

The rearrangement uses TRBV6-5 and TRBJ2-7; tentative D call: TRBD1 (5 bases). With 2 bases removed from V and 2 bases from J, the gap between germline ends came to 7 bases. CDR3 length: 13 amino acids. Germline V gene sequence: CDR1 MNHEY, CDR2 SVGAGI. CDR3 amino acids: CASSYQDTYEQYF. The DNA for the CDR3 is TGTGCCAGCAGTTACCAGGACACCTACGAGCAGTACTTC.

The chain links TRBV6-5 to TRBJ2-5, with no clear D. Germline-derived CDR1 and CDR2 are MNHEY and SVGAGI. V dropped 4 bases and J dropped 1 base, with 1 base sitting between them. The CDR3 is 11 amino acids. The CDR3: CASSSQETQYF. CDR3 in DNA: TGTGCCAGCAGTTCCCAAGAGACCCAGTACTTC.

The chain joins TRBV19 to TRBJ2-2, with D possibly being TRBD2 (6 bases). The V end lost 3 bases, the J end lost 6 bases, and 14 bases lay between the germline ends. Germline lookup yields CDR1 LNHDA and CDR2 SQIVND (reference sequence). This CDR3 has 15 amino acids. CDR3 nucleotides: TGTGCCAGTAGTATTGGTACTAGCTGGGCCGGGGAGCTGTTTTTT. As protein: CASSIGTSWAGELFF.

The chain uses TRBV19 and TRBJ1-4; unclear D gene. Germline CDR1 is LNHDA and CDR2 is SQIVND (reference sequence). There are 15 residues in the CDR3. Deletions cut 6 bases from V and 6 bases from J, with 17 bases between. Here the CDR3 DNA reads TGTGCCAGTAGGGGTCTCGGGTCAAAGTATGAAAAACTGTTTTTT. It is translated as CASRGLGSKYEKLFF.

The chain recombines TRBV9 with TRBJ1-5, with D possibly matching TRBD1 (6 bases). V lost 3 bases and J lost 0, with 10 bases in between. The CDR3 runs to 15 residues. The germline V gene has CDR1 SGDLS and CDR2 YYNGEE. CDR3 residues: CASSETGNSNQPQHF. The CDR3 nucleotides are TGTGCCAGCAGCGAGACAGGAAATAGCAATCAGCCCCAGCATTTT.

This chain joins TRBV7-8 and TRBJ2-1; tentative D call: TRBD2 (6 bases). The V gene lost 3 bases and the J gene lost 3 bases, with 12 bases spanning the gap. Germline CDR1 reads SGHVS; CDR2 reads FQNEAQ. The CDR3 runs to 15 residues. CDR3 amino acids: CASSLGTFNYNEQFF. The CDR3 nucleotides read TGTGCCAGCAGCTTGGGGACTTTTAACTACAATGAGCAGTTCTTC.

This chain connects TRBV10-1 to TRBJ1-3; no definite D call. Germline CDR1 WNHNN, CDR2 SYGVQD (reference sequence). This CDR3 is 16 amino acids long. Trimming shortened V by 0 bases and J by 0 bases, and 9 bases separated the two germline ends. This CDR3 reads CASSESSGYSGNTIYF. In DNA, the CDR3 is TGCGCCAGCAGTGAGTCGTCAGGCTACTCTGGAAACACCATATATTTT.

The gene calls are TRBV11-2 and TRBJ1-2; 11 bases fit TRBD1. Germline CDR1 reads SGHAT; CDR2 reads FQNNGV. The CDR3 has 17 amino acids. Trimming took 4 bases from V and 4 from J; bases not matched to a gene: 11. The CDR3, as DNA: TGTGCCAGCAGCTCCGCCCCCGGGACAGGGGGTGTCTATGGCTACACCTTC. It encodes CASSSAPGTGGVYGYTF.

The chain joins TRBV5-4 to TRBJ2-5; D is perhaps TRBD1 (6 bases). This CDR3 has 14 amino acids. V lost 1 base, J lost 4 bases, and 11 bases lay in between. Germline V gives CDR1 SGHNT, CDR2 YYREEE (reference sequence). The CDR3 reads CASSLRDTRETQYF. In DNA form, the CDR3 reads TGTGCCAGCAGCTTGCGGGACACCCGAGAGACCCAGTACTTC.

This chain links TRBV12-5 with TRBJ2-3, with 9 bases matching TRBD2. The germline V gene encodes CDR1 LGHNT and CDR2 FRNRAP. The CDR3 totals 17 residues. V was clipped by 0 bases and J by 4 bases; unmatched bases: 8. In DNA form, the CDR3 reads TGTGCTAGTGGTTTGGTACCGCCAGCGGGAGGCCCAGATACGCAGTATTTT. Translated: CASGLVPPAGGPDTQYF.

The CDR3 sequence is CASSFGVAQYF. In nucleotides, the CDR3 is TGTGCCAGCAGCTTCGGAGTGGCCCAGTACTTC. The chain carries TRBV6-6 and TRBJ2-5; D call uncertain. The CDR3 runs to 11 residues. The germline V gene has CDR1 MNHNY and CDR2 SVGAGI (reference sequence). V lost 6 bases and J 9 bases, leaving 11 bases between the germline ends.

This chain uses TRBV25-1 with TRBJ2-5; D unresolved. V shed 3 bases and J shed 2 bases, with 4 bases lying between them. Germline V gene lookup returns CDR1 MGHDK and CDR2 SYGVNS. This CDR3 region has 12 residues. CDR3 amino acids: CASSDRQETQYF. DNA for the CDR3: TGTGCCAGCAGTGACAGGCAAGAGACCCAGTACTTC.

This sequence joins TRBV10-3 and TRBJ2-2, with D perhaps matching TRBD2 (6 bases). Looked up from germline, CDR1 is ENHRY and CDR2 is SYGVKD. V was cut by 4 bases and J by 4 bases, with 16 bases left in between. The CDR3 contains 16 residues. The CDR3 here is CAISGSSQGLTGELFF. In nucleotides, the CDR3 is TGTGCCATCAGTGGCTCAAGTCAGGGACTCACCGGGGAGCTGTTTTTT.

V gene TRBV9 combines with J gene TRBJ2-3; weak D call: TRBD2 (6 bases). Per germline, CDR1 SGDLS and CDR2 YYNGEE. This CDR3 is built from 14 residues. The V end lost 2 bases, the J end lost 0 bases, and 7 bases lay between the germline ends. In DNA form, the CDR3 reads TGTGCCAGCAGCGTGGAGGGTAGCACAGATACGCAGTATTTT. Protein: CASSVEGSTDTQYF.

The gene calls are TRBV5-8 and TRBJ2-5, with TRBD1 matching over 10 bases. V lost 2 bases and J lost 1; bases outside the gene matches: 2. The CDR3 is made up of 15 amino acids. The germline CDR1 and CDR2 sequences are SGHTS and YDEGEE. The CDR3 DNA follows: TGTGCCAGCAGCTTTGGACAGGGGGGCCAAGAGACCCAGTACTTC. It is translated as CASSFGQGGQETQYF.

The chain joins TRBV4-1 to TRBJ1-1; D remains ambiguous. The CDR3 covers 15 residues. V was clipped by 1 base and J by 6 bases, with 15 bases between them. Germline lookup yields CDR1 MGHRA and CDR2 YSYEKL. CDR3 sequence reads: CASSQGESLHAEAFF. CDR3 bases: TGCGCCAGCAGCCAAGGTGAAAGTCTTCACGCTGAAGCTTTCTTT.

The rearrangement links TRBV13 to TRBJ2-3; a weak D match, TRBD2 (6 bases). This CDR3 comprises 15 residues. V gave up 6 bases and J gave up 0 bases, with 13 bases separating them. The germline V gene has CDR1 PRHDT and CDR2 FYEKMQ (reference sequence). The CDR3 bases are TGTGCCAGCAGAACCGCCGGGAGCAGCACAGATACGCAGTATTTT. Amino acids: CASRTAGSSTDTQYF.

Only one count was recorded for this clone. The chain is built from TRBV25-1 and TRBJ1-3; the D is unclear. Germline V gives CDR1 MGHDK, CDR2 SYGVNS. The CDR3 is 14 amino acids. With 10 bases removed from V and 0 bases from J, the gap between germline ends came to 13 bases. CDR3 nucleotides: TGTGCCACCCTCGGGCCGTCCTCTGGAAACACCATATATTTT. The encoded protein is CATLGPSSGNTIYF.

V is TRBV21-1 and J is TRBJ2-3. TRBV21-1 is deemed a pseudogene. This CDR3 has 13 amino acids. CDR3 nucleotides: TGTGCCAGCAGCAAAGAAGGGTTGAATACGCAGTATTTT. This sequence encodes CASSKEGLNTQYF.

The chain carries TRBV7-2 and TRBJ2-5; either TRBD1 or TRBD2 may supply D (7 bases each). Germline assignment: CDR1 SGHTA and CDR2 FQGNSA. Trimming removed 2 bases from V and 3 bases from J, with 10 bases in between. There are 14 residues in the CDR3. The CDR3 is CASSLSGGEETQYF. CDR3 coding DNA: TGTGCCAGCAGCTTATCAGGGGGGGAAGAGACCCAGTACTTC.

DNA for the CDR3: TGCAGCGTTGAAGATGGGACTAGCTGGGAGCAGTACTTC. Its translation: CSVEDGTSWEQYF. The rearrangement joins TRBV29-1 to TRBJ2-7, with 9 bases fitting TRBD2. After removal of 0 bases from V and 7 bases from J, the junction contained 4 bases not matched to a gene. This CDR3 region has 13 residues. Germline values: CDR1 SQVTM, CDR2 ANQGSEA.

CDR3 coding DNA: TGCGCCAGCAGCCCATCGGACAGGGCAGGGGAAAAACTGTTTTTT. Its translation is CASSPSDRAGEKLFF. The V and J genes are TRBV4-1 and TRBJ1-4; 8 nucleotides line up with TRBD1. The CDR3 contains 15 residues. V gave up 4 bases and J gave up 8 bases; unmatched junction bases: 9. Germline V lookup: CDR1 MGHRA, CDR2 YSYEKL.

The V call is TRBV13, the J call TRBJ2-2; TRBD2 matches 16 bases. Germline V CDR1 and CDR2: PRHDT, FYEKMQ (reference sequence). The V gene end was trimmed by 3 bases and the J gene end by 7 bases; junction bases not matched to a gene: 2. CDR3 size: 16 residues. The CDR3 bases are TGTGCCAGCAGCTTGGGACTAGCGGGGGGGCTCGGGGAGCTGTTTTTT. Amino acid sequence: CASSLGLAGGLGELFF.

The J gene is TRBJ2-2, the V gene TRBV19; D unclear. CDR1 is LNHDA, CDR2 SQIVND, per germline (reference sequence). The CDR3 runs 14 residues. Trimming shortened V by 8 bases and J by 2 bases, and 12 bases separated the two germline ends. The CDR3 is CASFRADNTGELFF. The CDR3 DNA reads TGTGCCAGTTTCCGGGCCGACAACACCGGGGAGCTGTTTTTT. Variable domain in full (rest from reference TRBV19 and TRBJ2-2): DGGITQSPKYLFRKEGQNVTLSCEQNLNHDAMYWYRQDPGQGLRLIYYSQIVNDFQKGDIAEGYSVSREKKESFPLTVTSAQKNPTAFYLCASFRADNTGELFFGEGSRLTVL.

This chain uses TRBV4-1 with TRBJ1-5; D unresolved. Germline V CDR1 and CDR2: MGHRA, YSYEKL. CDR3 length equals 15 residues. V was trimmed by 4 bases and J by 5 bases, leaving 15 bases between them. CDR3 amino acids: CASSLSGRSDQPQHF. The CDR3 DNA reads TGCGCCAGCAGCCTTTCGGGCAGGAGTGATCAGCCCCAGCATTTT.